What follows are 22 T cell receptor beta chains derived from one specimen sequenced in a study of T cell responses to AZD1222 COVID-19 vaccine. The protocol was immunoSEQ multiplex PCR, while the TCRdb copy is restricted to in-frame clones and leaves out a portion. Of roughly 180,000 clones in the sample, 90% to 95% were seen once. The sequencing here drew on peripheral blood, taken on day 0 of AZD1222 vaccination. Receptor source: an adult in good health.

The CDR3 sequence is CASRTPTNSPLHF. CDR3 DNA sequence: TGTGCCAGCAGGACACCAACAAATTCACCCCTCCACTTT. The V and J genes are TRBV5-5 and TRBJ1-6; no reliable D call. The germline CDR1 and CDR2 sequences are SGHKS and YYEKEE (reference sequence). The germline V and J ends were trimmed by 5 bases and 7 bases, with 10 bases remaining between them. The CDR3 contains 13 residues.

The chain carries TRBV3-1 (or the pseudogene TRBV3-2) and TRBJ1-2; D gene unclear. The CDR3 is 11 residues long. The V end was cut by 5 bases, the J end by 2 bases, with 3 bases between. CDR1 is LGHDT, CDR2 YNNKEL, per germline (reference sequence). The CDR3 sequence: CASSGNYGYTF. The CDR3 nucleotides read TGTGCCAGCAGCGGCAACTATGGCTACACCTTC.

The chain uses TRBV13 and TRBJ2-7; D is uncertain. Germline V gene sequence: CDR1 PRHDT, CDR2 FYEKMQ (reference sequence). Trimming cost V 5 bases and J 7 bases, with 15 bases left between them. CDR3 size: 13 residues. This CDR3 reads CASSLGRAKEQYF. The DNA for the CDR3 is TGTGCCAGCAGCCTCGGTCGAGCTAAAGAGCAGTACTTC.

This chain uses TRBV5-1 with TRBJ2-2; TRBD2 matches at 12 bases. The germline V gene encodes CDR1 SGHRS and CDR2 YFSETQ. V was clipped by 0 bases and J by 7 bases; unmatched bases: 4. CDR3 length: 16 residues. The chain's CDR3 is CASSLGTSGKIGELFF. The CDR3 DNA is TGCGCCAGCAGCTTGGGGACTAGCGGGAAAATCGGGGAGCTGTTTTTT.

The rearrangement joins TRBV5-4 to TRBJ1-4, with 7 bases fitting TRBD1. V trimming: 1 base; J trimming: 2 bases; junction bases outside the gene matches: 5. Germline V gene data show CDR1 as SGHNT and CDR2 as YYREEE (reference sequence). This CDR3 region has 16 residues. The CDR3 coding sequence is TGTGCCAGCAGCTTGACCCAGGGGGGGACTAATGAAAAACTGTTTTTT. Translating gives CASSLTQGGTNEKLFF.

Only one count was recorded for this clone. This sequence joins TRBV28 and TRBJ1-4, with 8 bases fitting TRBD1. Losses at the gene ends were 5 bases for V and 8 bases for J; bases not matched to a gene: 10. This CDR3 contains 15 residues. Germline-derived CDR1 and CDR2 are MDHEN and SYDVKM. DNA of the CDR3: TGTGCCAGCAGTGGACAGGGAGGGATTACAGAAAAACTGTTTTTT. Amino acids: CASSGQGGITEKLFF. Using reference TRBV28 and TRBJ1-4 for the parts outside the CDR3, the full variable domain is DVKVTQSSRYLVKRTGEKVFLECVQDMDHENMFWYRQDPGLGLRLIYFSYDVKMKEKGDIPEGYSVSREKKERFSLILESASTNQTSMYLCASSGQGGITEKLFFGSGTQLSVL.

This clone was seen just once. This chain's CDR3 is CASSIGLLLAKNIQYF. The CDR3 region has the DNA TGTGCCAGTAGTATCGGGCTGCTTCTAGCCAAAAACATTCAGTACTTC. V gene TRBV19 combines with J gene TRBJ2-4, with D uncertain. Germline CDR1 and CDR2: LNHDA and SQIVND (reference sequence). The CDR3 is 16 residues long. V lost 3 bases and J lost 0, with 12 bases in between.

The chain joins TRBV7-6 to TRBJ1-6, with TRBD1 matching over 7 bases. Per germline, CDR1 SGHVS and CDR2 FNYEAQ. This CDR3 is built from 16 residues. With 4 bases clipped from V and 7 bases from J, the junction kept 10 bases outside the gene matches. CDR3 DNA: TGTGCCAGCAGCTCCGACCCGGGACAGTTAAATTCACCCCTCCACTTT. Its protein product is CASSSDPGQLNSPLHF.

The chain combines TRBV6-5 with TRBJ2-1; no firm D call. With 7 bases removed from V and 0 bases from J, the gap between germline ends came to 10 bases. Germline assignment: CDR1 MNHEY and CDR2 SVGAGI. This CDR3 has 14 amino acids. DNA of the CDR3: TGTGCCAGCATGCCGGTGAGCTCCTACAATGAGCAGTTCTTC. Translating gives CASMPVSSYNEQFF.

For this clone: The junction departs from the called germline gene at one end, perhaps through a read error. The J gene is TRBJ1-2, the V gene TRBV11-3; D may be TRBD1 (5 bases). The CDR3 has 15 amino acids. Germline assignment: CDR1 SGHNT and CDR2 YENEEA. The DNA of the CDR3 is TGTGCCAGCAGCTTCCCCGACAGCGGCCTTACTAGGGTTCCCTTC. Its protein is CASSFPDSGLTRVPF. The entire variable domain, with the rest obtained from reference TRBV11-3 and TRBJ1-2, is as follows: EAGVVQSPRYKIIEKKQPVAFWCNPISGHNTLYWYLQNLGQGPELLIRYENEEAVDDSQLPKDRFSAERLKGVDSTLKIQPAELGDSAVYLCASSFPDSGLTRVPFGSGTRLTVV.

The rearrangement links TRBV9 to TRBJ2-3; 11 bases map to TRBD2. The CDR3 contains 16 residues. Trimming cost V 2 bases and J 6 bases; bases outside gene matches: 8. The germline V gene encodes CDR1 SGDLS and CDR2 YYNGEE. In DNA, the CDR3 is TGTGCCAGCAGCGTCCGACTAGCGGGACAACGGGATACGCAGTATTTT. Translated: CASSVRLAGQRDTQYF.

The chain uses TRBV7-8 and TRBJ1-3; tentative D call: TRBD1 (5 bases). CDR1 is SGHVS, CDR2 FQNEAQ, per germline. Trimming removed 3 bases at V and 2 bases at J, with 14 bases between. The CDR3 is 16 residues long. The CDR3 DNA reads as TGTGCCAGCAGCTTCCGACAGCGGCCCCCTGGAAACACCATATATTTT. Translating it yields CASSFRQRPPGNTIYF. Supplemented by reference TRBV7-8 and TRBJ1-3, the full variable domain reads GAGVSQSPRYKVAKRGQDVALRCDPISGHVSLFWYQQALGQGPEFLTYFQNEAQLDKSGLPSDRFFAERPEGSVSTLKIQRTQQEDSAVYLCASSFRQRPPGNTIYFGEGSWLTVV.

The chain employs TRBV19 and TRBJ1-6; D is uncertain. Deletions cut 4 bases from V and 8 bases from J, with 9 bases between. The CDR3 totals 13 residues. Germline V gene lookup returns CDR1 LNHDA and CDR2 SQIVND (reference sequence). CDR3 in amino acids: CASSNRRDSPLHF. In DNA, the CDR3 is TGTGCCAGTAGTAATCGGAGAGATTCACCCCTCCACTTT.

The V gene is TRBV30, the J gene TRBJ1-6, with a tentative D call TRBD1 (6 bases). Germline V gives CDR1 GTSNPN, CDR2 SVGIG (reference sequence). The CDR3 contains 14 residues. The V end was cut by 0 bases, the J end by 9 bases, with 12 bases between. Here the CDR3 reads CAWSVPGVGSPLHF. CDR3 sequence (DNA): TGTGCCTGGAGTGTACCAGGGGTTGGTTCACCCCTCCACTTT.

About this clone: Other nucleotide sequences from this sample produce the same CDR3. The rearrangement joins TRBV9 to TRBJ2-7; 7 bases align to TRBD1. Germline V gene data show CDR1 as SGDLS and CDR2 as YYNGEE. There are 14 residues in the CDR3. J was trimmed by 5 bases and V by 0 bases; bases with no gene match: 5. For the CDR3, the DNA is TGTGCCAGCAGCGTAGGAGACAGGGTAAACGAGCAGTACTTC. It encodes CASSVGDRVNEQYF.

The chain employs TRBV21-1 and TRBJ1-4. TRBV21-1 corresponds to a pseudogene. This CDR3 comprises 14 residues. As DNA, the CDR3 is TGTGCCAGCAGCAAGTCCAAGCCCAATGAAAAACTGTTTTTT. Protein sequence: CASSKSKPNEKLFF.

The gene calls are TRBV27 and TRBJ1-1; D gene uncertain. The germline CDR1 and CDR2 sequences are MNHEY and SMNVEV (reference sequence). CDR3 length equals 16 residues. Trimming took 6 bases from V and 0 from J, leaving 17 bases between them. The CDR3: CASRPYLGIMNTEAFF. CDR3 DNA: TGTGCCAGCAGACCATACCTCGGAATAATGAACACTGAAGCTTTCTTT.

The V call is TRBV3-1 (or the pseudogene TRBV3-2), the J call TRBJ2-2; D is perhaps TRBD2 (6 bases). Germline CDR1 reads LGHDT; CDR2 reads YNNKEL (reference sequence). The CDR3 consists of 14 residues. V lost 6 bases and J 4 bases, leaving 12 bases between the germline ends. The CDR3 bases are TGTGCCAGCAGACCCGGGGGAGTCACCGGGGAGCTGTTTTTT. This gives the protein CASRPGGVTGELFF.

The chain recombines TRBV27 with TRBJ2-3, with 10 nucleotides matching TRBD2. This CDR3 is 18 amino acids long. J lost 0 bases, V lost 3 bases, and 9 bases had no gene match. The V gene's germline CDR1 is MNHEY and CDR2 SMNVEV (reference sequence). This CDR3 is CASSFRTSGVPSTDTQYF. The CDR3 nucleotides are TGTGCCAGCAGTTTTAGGACTAGCGGAGTACCTAGCACAGATACGCAGTATTTT.

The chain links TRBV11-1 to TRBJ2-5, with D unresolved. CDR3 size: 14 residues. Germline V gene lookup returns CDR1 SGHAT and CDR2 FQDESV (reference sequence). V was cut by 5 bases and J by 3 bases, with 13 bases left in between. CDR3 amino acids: CASSPLSIEETQYF. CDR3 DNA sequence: TGTGCCAGCAGCCCACTTTCGATCGAAGAGACCCAGTACTTC.

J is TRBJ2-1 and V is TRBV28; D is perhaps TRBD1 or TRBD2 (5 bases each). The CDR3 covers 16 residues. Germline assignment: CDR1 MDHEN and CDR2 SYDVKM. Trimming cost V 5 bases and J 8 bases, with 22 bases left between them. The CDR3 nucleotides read TGTGCCAGCAGTCACCAGGGCGGGTGGTCTTTGGATGAGCAGTTCTTC. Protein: CASSHQGGWSLDEQFF.

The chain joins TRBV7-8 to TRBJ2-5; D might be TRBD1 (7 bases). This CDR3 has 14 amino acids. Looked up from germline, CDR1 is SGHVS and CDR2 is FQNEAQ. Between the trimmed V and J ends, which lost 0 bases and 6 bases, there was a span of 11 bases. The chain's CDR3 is CASSLAGGGKTQYF. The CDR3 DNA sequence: TGTGCCAGCAGCTTAGCAGGGGGCGGGAAGACCCAGTACTTC. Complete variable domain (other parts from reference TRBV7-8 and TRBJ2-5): GAGVSQSPRYKVAKRGQDVALRCDPISGHVSLFWYQQALGQGPEFLTYFQNEAQLDKSGLPSDRFFAERPEGSVSTLKIQRTQQEDSAVYLCASSLAGGGKTQYFGPGTRLLVL.